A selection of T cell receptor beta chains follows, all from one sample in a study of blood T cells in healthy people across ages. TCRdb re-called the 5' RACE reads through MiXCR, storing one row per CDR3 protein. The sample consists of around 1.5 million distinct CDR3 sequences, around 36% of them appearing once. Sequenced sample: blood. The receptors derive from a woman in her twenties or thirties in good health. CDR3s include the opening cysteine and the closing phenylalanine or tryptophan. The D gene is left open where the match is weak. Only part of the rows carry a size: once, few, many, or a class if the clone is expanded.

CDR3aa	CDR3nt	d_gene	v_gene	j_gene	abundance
CASSSPGRRAYNEQFF	TGTGCCAGCAGTTCTCCCGGCAGGAGGGCCTACAATGAGCAGTTCTTC	NA	TRBV6-5	TRBJ2-1	NA
CASSTKRALSYEQYF	TGTGCCAGCAGTACGAAGCGGGCTCTTTCCTACGAGCAGTACTTC	NA	TRBV27	TRBJ2-7	few
CASSSAGTGVNYGYTF	TGTGCCAGCAGCTCAGCCGGGACAGGGGTTAACTATGGCTACACCTTC	TRBD1	TRBV5-5	TRBJ1-2	many
CASIPLNTEAFF	TGTGCCAGTATTCCATTGAACACTGAAGCTTTCTTT	NA	TRBV6-1	TRBJ1-1	NA
CASSSGEAWNIQYF	TGTGCCAGCAGCTCAGGGGAAGCTTGGAACATTCAGTACTTC	NA	TRBV7-2	TRBJ2-4	NA
CASSLGAKTDTQYF	TGTGCCAGCAGCTTAGGAGCGAAGACAGATACGCAGTATTTT	NA	TRBV7-2	TRBJ2-3	many
CSARDLSSGRVGLRDTQYF	TGCAGTGCTAGAGATCTCTCTAGCGGGCGAGTCGGCCTTCGGGATACGCAGTATTTT	TRBD2	TRBV20-1	TRBJ2-3	few
CASSDDNKNSPLHF	TGTGCCAGCAGTGACGATAATAAGAATTCACCCCTCCACTTT	NA	TRBV3-1	TRBJ1-6	many
CAISSVGNEQFF	TGTGCCATCAGCTCCGTGGGGAATGAGCAGTTCTTC	NA	TRBV10-3	TRBJ2-1	NA
CSARTGWGNEQYF	TGCAGTGCTAGGACGGGCTGGGGAAACGAGCAGTACTTC	NA	TRBV20-1	TRBJ2-7	few
CASSVTDTEYF	TGTGCCAGCAGTGTCACAGATACGGAGTATTTT	NA	TRBV12-3/TRBV12-4	TRBJ2-3	NA
CASSLPGQGARGYTF	TGTGCCAGCAGCCTACCGGGACAGGGGGCGCGCGGCTACACCTTC	TRBD1	TRBV3-1	TRBJ1-2	NA
CASSWPGLVCDTQYF	TGTGCCAGCAGCTGGCCGGGACTAGTCTGCGATACGCAGTATTTT	TRBD2	TRBV7-9	TRBJ2-3	NA
CANQAVPDYGYTF	TGTGCCAACCAGGCCGTGCCCGACTATGGCTACACCTTC	NA	TRBV7-9	TRBJ1-2	NA
CASSPRILSHEQYF	TGTGCCAGCAGTCCCCGGATCCTCAGCCACGAGCAGTACTTC	NA	TRBV27	TRBJ2-7	NA
CASSHNTGQGIYGYTF	TGTGCCAGCAGCCATAACACGGGACAAGGGATATATGGCTACACCTTC	NA	TRBV5-6	TRBJ1-2	few